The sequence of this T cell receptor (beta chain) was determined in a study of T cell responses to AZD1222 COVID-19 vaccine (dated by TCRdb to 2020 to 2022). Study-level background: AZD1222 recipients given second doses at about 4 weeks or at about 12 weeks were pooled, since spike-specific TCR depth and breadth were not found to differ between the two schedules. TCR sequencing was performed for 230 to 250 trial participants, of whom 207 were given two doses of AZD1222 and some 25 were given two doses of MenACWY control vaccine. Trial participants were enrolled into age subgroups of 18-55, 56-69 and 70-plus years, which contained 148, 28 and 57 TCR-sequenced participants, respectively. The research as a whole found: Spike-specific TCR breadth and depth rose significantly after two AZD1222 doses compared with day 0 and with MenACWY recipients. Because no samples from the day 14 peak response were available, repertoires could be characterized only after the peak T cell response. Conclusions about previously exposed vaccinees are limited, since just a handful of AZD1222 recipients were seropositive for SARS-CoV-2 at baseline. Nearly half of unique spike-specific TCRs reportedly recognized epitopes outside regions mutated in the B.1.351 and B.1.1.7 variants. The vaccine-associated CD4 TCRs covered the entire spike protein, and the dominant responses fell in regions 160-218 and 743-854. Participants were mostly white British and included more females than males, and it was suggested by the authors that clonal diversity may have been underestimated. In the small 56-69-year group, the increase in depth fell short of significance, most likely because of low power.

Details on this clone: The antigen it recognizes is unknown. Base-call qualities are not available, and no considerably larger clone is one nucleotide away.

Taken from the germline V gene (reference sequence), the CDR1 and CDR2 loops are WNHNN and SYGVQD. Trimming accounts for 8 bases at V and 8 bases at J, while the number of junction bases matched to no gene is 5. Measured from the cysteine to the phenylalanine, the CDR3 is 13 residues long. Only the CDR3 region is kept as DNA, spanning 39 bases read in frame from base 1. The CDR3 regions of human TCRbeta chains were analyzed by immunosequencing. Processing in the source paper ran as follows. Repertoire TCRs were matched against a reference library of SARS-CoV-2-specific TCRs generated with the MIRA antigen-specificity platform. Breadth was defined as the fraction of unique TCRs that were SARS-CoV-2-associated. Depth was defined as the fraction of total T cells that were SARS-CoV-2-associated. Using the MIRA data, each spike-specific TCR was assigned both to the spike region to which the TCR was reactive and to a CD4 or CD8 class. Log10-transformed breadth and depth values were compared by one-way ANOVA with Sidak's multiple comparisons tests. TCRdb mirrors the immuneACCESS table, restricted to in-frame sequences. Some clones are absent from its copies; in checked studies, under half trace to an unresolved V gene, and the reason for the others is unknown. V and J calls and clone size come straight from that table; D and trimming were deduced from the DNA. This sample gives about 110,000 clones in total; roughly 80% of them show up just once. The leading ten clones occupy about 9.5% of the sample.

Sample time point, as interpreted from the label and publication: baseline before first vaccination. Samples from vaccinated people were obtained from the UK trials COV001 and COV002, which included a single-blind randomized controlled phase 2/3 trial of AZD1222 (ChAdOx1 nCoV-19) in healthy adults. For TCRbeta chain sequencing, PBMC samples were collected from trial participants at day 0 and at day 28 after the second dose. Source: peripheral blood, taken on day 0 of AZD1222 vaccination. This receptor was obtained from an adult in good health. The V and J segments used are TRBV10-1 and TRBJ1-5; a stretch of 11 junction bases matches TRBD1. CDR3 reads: CASGGTGGEPQHF. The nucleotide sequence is TGCGCCAGCGGCGGGACAGGGGGAGAGCCCCAGCATTTT.